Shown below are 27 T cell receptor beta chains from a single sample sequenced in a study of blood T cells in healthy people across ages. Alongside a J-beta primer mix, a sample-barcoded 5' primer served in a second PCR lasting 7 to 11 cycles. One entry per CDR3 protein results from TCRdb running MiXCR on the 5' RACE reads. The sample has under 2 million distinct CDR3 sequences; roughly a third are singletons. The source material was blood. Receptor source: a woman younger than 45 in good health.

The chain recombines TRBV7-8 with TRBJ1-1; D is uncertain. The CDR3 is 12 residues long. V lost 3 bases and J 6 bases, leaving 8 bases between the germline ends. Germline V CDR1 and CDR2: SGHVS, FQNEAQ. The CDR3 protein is CASSFRRPEAFF. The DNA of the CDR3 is TGTGCCAGCAGCTTCAGGAGGCCTGAAGCTTTCTTT.

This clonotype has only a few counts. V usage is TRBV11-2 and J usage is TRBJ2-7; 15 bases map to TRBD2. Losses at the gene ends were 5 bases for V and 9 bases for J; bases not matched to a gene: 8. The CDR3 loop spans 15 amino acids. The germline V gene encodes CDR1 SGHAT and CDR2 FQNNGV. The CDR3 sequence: CASSPWTSGGAGQYF. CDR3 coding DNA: TGTGCCAGCAGCCCATGGACTAGCGGGGGGGCAGGGCAGTACTTC.

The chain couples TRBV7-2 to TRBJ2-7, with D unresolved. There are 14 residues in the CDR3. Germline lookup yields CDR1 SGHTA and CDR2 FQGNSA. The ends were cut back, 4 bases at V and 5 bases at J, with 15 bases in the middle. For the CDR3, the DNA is TGTGCCAGCAGCTCCGGACCCAGTTCTGACGAGCAGTACTTC. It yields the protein CASSSGPSSDEQYF.

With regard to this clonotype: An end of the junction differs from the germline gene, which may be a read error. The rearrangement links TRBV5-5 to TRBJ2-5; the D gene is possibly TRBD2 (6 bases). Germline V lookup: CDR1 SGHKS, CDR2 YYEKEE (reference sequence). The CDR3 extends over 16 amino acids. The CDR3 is CTSSLVGLQGGETQYF. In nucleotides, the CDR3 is TGTACCAGCAGCTTGGTGGGACTGCAAGGTGGGGAGACCCAGTACTTC.

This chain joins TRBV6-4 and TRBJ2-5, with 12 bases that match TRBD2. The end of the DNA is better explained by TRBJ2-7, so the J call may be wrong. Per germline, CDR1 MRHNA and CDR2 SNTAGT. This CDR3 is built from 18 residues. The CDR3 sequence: CASSDATSGSLPTYEQYF. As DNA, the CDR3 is TGTGCCAGCAGTGATGCGACTAGCGGGAGTCTCCCCACCTACGAGCAGTACTTC.

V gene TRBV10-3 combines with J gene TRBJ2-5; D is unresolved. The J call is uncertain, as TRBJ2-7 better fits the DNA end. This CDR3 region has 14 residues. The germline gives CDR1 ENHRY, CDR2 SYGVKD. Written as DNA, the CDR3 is TGTGCCATCAGTGACCTTTCCCTTACCTACGAGCAGTACTTC. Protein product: CAISDLSLTYEQYF.

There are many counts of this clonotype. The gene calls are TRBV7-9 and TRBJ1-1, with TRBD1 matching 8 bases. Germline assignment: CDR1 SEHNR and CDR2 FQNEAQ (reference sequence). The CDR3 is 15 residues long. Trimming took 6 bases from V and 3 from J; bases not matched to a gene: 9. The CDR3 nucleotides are TGTGCCAGCAGTTTTTCAGGGGGCGCGGACACTGAAGCTTTCTTT. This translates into CASSFSGGADTEAFF.

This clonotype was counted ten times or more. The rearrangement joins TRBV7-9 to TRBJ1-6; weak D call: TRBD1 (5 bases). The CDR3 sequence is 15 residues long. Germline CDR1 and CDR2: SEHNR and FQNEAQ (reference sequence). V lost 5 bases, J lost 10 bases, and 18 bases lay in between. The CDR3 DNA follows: TGTGCCAGCAGCGGCGGGACCCCCTTGGTCTCACCCCTCCACTTT. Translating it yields CASSGGTPLVSPLHF.

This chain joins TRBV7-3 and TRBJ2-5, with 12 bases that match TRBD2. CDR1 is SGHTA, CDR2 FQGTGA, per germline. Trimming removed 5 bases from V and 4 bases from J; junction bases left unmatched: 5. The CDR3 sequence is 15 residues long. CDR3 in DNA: TGTGCCAGCAGCCGACTAGCGGGGGCCGGAGAGACCCAGTACTTC. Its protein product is CASSRLAGAGETQYF.

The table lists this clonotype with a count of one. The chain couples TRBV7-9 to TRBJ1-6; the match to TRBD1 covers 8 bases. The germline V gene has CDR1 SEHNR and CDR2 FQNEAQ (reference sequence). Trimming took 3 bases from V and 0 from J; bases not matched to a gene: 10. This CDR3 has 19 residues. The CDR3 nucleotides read TGTGCCAGCAGCTTCATACCGGGACAGGAGAGCTCCTATAATTCACCCCTCCACTTT. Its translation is CASSFIPGQESSYNSPLHF.

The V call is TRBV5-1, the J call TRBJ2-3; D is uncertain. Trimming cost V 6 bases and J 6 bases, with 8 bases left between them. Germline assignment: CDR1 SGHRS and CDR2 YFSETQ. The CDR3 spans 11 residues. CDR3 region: CASMAGDTQYF. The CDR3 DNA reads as TGCGCCAGCATGGCCGGGGATACGCAGTATTTT.

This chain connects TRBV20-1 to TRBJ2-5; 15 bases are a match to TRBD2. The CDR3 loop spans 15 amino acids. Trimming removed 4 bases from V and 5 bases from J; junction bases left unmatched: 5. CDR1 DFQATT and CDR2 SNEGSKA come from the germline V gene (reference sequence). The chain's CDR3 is CSAIGLAGGLETQYF. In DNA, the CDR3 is TGCAGTGCTATAGGACTAGCGGGGGGGCTCGAGACCCAGTACTTC.

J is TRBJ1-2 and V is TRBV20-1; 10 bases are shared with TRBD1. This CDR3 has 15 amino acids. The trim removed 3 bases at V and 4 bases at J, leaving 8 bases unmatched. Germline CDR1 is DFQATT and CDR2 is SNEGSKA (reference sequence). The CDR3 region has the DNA TGCAGTGCTAGGGAGTTGGACAGGGGGTCCTATGGCTACACCTTC. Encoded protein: CSARELDRGSYGYTF.

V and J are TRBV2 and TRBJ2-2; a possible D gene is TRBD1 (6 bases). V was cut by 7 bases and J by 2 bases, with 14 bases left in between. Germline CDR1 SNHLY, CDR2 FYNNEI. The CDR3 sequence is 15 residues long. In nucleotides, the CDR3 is TGTGCCAGCAATGGGGGCCCGCCAAACACCGGGGAGCTGTTTTTT. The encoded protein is CASNGGPPNTGELFF. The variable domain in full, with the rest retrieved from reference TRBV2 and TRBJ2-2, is EPEVTQTPSHQVTQMGQEVILRCVPISNHLYFYWYRQILGQKVEFLVSFYNNEISEKSEIFDDQFSVERPDGSNFTLKIRSTKLEDSAMYFCASNGGPPNTGELFFGEGSRLTVL.

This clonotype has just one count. Here the CDR3 DNA reads TGTGCCAGTAGTATAAGGGACACGGGGATTTACGAGCAGTACTTC. This sequence encodes CASSIRDTGIYEQYF. The J gene is TRBJ2-7, the V gene TRBV19; a weak D match, TRBD1 (6 bases). V lost 2 bases and J lost 4, with 15 bases in between. CDR1 is LNHDA and CDR2 is SQIVND in the germline V gene (reference sequence). The CDR3 covers 15 residues. The variable domain in full, completed from reference TRBV19 and TRBJ2-7, reads DGGITQSPKYLFRKEGQNVTLSCEQNLNHDAMYWYRQDPGQGLRLIYYSQIVNDFQKGDIAEGYSVSREKKESFPLTVTSAQKNPTAFYLCASSIRDTGIYEQYFGPGTRLTVT.

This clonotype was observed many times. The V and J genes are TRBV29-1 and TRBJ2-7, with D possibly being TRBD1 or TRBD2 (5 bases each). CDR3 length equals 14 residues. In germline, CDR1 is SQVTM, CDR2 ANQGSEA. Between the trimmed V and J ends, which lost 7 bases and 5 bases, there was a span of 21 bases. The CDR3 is CSAGKGRGENEQYF. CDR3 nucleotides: TGCAGCGCTGGGAAGGGCCGGGGCGAAAACGAGCAGTACTTC.

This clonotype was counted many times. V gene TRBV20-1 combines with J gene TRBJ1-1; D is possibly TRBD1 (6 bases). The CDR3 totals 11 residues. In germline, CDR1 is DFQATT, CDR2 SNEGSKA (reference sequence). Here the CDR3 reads CSADRNTEAFF. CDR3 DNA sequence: TGCAGCGCGGACAGGAACACTGAAGCTTTCTTT.

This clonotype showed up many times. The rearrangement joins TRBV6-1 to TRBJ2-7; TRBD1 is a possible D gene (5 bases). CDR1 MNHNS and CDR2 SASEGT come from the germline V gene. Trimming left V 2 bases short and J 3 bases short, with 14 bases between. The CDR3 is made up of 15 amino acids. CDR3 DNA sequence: TGTGCCAGCAGTGAATATAGGACACAAATCTACGAGCAGTACTTC. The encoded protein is CASSEYRTQIYEQYF.

CDR3 sequence: CASSTGDSRREQYF. In DNA, the CDR3 is TGTGCCAGCAGCACAGGGGACTCCAGAAGGGAGCAGTACTTC. The V call is TRBV6-1, the J call TRBJ2-7, with a weak D call TRBD1 (7 bases). The germline gives CDR1 MNHNS, CDR2 SASEGT. There are 14 residues in the CDR3. V was clipped by 6 bases and J by 7 bases, with 19 bases between them.

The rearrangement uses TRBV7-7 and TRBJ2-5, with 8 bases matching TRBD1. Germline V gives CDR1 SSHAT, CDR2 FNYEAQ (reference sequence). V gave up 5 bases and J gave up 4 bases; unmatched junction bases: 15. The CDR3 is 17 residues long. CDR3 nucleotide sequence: TGTGCCAGCAGCCGCCTTGGGCTTACAGGGGGAGGAGAGACCCAGTACTTC. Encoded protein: CASSRLGLTGGGETQYF.

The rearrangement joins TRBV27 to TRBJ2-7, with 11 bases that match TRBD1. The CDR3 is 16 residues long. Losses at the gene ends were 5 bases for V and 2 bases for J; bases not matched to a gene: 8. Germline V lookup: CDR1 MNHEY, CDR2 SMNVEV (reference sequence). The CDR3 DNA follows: TGTGCCAGCAGTCACATCGGGACAGGGGGACCCTACGAGCAGTACTTC. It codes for CASSHIGTGGPYEQYF.

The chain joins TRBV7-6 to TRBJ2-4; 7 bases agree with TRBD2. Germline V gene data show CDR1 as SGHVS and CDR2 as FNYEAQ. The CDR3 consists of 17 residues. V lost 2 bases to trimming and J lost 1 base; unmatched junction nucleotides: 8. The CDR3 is CASSLTPGEGAKNIQYF. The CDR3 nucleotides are TGTGCCAGCAGCTTAACCCCGGGGGAGGGGGCCAAAAACATTCAGTACTTC.

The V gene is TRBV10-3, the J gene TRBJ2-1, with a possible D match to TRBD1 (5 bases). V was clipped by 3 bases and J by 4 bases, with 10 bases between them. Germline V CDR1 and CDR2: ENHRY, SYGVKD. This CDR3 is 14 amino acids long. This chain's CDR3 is CAISEGVPYNEQFF. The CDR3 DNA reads TGTGCCATCAGTGAAGGGGTTCCGTACAATGAGCAGTTCTTC.

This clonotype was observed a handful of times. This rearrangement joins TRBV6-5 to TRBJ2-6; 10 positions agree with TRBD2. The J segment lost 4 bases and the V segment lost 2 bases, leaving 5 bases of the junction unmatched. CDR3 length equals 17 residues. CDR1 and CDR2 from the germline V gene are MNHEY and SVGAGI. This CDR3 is CASSYKGLAPGANVLTF. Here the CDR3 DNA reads TGTGCCAGCAGTTACAAGGGACTAGCGCCCGGGGCCAACGTCCTGACTTTC.

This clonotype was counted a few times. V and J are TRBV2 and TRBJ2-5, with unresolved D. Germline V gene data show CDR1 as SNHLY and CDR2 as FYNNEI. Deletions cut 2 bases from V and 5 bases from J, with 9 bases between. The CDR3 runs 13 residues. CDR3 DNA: TGTGCCAGCAGTGAATTCGAGAGGGAGACCCAGTACTTC. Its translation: CASSEFERETQYF. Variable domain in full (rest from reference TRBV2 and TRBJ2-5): EPEVTQTPSHQVTQMGQEVILRCVPISNHLYFYWYRQILGQKVEFLVSFYNNEISEKSEIFDDQFSVERPDGSNFTLKIRSTKLEDSAMYFCASSEFERETQYFGPGTRLLVL.

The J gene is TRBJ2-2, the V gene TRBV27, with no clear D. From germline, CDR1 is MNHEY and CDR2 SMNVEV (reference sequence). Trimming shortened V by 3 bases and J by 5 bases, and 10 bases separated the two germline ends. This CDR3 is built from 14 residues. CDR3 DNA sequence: TGTGCCAGCAGTTTCACGACATTAACCGGGGAGCTGTTTTTT. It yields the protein CASSFTTLTGELFF.

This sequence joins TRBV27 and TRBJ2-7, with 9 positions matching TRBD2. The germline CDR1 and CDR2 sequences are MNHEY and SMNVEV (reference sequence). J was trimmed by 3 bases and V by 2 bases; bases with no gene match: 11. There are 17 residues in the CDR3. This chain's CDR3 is CASSLAGGLKRVYEQYF. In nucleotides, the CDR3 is TGTGCCAGCAGTTTAGCGGGAGGGTTAAAAAGGGTCTACGAGCAGTACTTC.